A selection of T cell receptor beta chains follows, all from one sample in a study of T cell responses to AZD1222 COVID-19 vaccine. Assay: immunoSEQ multiplex PCR; the TCRdb copy retains only in-frame clones and omits some. The sample shows tens of thousands of clones, about 91% of them seen only once. Sequencing used peripheral blood, obtained 28 days after the second dose of the MenACWY control vaccine. The receptors here all came from an adult who received the MenACWY meningococcal vaccine as a control. Both conserved end residues are part of each CDR3. Fields, in order: J gene, clone size, CDR3 length, V gene, D gene, CDR3 protein, CDR3 DNA. The D gene is left open where the match is weak. Clone size appears in some rows only: once, few, many, or a class for an expanded clone.

TRBJ1-1 . 15 TRBV16 . CASSGRGLQNTEAFF TGTGCCAGCAGCGGCCGGGGGCTCCAGAACACTGAAGCTTTCTTT
TRBJ2-7 . 14 TRBV7-2 . CASSLGPSSYEQYF TGTGCCAGCAGCTTGGGACCTAGCTCCTACGAGCAGTACTTC
TRBJ2-5 once 16 TRBV9 TRBD2 CASSLRTSGGQETQYF TGTGCCAGCAGCCTACGGACTAGCGGGGGCCAAGAGACCCAGTACTTC
TRBJ2-7 . 16 TRBV3-1/TRBV3-2 . CASSQDLSLHGYEQYF TGTGCCAGCAGCCAAGATTTGTCTCTCCATGGTTACGAGCAGTACTTC
TRBJ2-3 few 15 TRBV7-2 TRBD2 CASSLWRGGGNTQYF TGTGCCAGCAGCTTATGGCGGGGGGGCGGGAATACGCAGTATTTT
TRBJ2-7 . 14 TRBV29-1 TRBD1 CSVMLWTGNVEQYF TGCAGCGTGATGCTTTGGACAGGTAATGTCGAGCAGTACTTC
TRBJ1-1 . 14 TRBV19 . CASSNGGGGSEAFF TGTGCCAGTAGTAATGGTGGTGGGGGATCCGAAGCTTTCTTT
TRBJ1-3 . 14 TRBV19 . CASSMGETGNTIYF TGTGCCAGTAGTATGGGGGAAACTGGAAACACCATATATTTT
TRBJ2-1 . 16 TRBV3-1/TRBV3-2 TRBD1 CASSPNDRASYNEQFF TGTGCCAGCAGCCCAAACGACAGGGCCAGCTACAATGAGCAGTTCTTC
TRBJ1-1 . 17 TRBV3-1/TRBV3-2 . CASSPPAQGTGSSEAFF TGTGCCAGCAGCCCTCCGGCCCAAGGTACAGGTAGCTCTGAAGCTTTCTTT
TRBJ1-6 . 13 TRBV27 . CASSLSEGFTLHF TGTGCCAGCAGTTTATCGGAAGGGTTCACCCTCCACTTT
TRBJ2-6 . 18 TRBV5-6 . CASSLRTEIFGGANVLTF TGTGCCAGCAGCTTGAGGACAGAGATTTTTGGAGGGGCCAACGTCCTGACTTTC
TRBJ1-4 . 18 TRBV4-2 TRBD1 CASSQQRETGGAGEKLFF TGTGCCAGCAGCCAACAAAGAGAGACAGGGGGCGCGGGGGAAAAACTGTTTTTT
TRBJ1-1 . 14 TRBV6-2/TRBV6-3 TRBD1 CASIYSQGAREAFF TGTGCCAGCATTTATTCACAGGGGGCAAGGGAAGCTTTCTTT
TRBJ1-2 . 18 TRBV30 . CAWSAPRDIGPFNYGYTF TGTGCCTGGAGTGCCCCCCGGGACATTGGACCCTTTAACTATGGCTACACCTTC
TRBJ2-1 . 14 TRBV7-3 . CASSESKGGNEQFF TGTGCCAGCAGCGAGTCCAAGGGGGGCAATGAGCAGTTCTTC
TRBJ1-4 once 14 TRBV30 TRBD1 CAWSGYRGNEKLFF TGTGCCTGGAGTGGGTACAGGGGTAATGAAAAACTGTTTTTT
TRBJ2-3 . 15 TRBV30 . CAWSVLGRGTDTQYF TGTGCCTGGAGTGTACTGGGCAGGGGCACAGATACGCAGTATTTT
TRBJ2-7 . 15 TRBV11-2 . CASSLDSNLSYEQYF TGTGCCAGCAGCTTAGATTCCAATTTGTCCTACGAGCAGTACTTC
TRBJ1-3 . 15 TRBV2 . CASRTGASIGNTIYF TGTGCCAGCAGGACTGGGGCTTCAATAGGAAACACCATATATTTT
TRBJ2-7 . 16 TRBV5-4 TRBD1 CASSSFTGTESYEQYF TGTGCCAGCAGCTCCTTTACCGGGACAGAATCCTACGAGCAGTACTTC
TRBJ2-7 . 14 TRBV7-9 . CASSLWTESYEQYF TGTGCCAGCAGCCTATGGACCGAATCCTACGAGCAGTACTTC
TRBJ1-3 . 15 TRBV2 TRBD1 CASSEAMTGVNTIYF TGTGCCAGCAGTGAAGCGATGACAGGGGTAAACACCATATATTTT
TRBJ2-7 . 13 TRBV7-2 . CASSLEVSYEQYF TGTGCCAGCAGCTTAGAAGTCAGCTACGAGCAGTACTTC
TRBJ2-4 . 15 TRBV25-1 . CASSGTGTAKNIQYF TGTGCCAGCAGTGGGACCGGGACAGCCAAAAACATTCAGTACTTC
TRBJ1-2 . 13 TRBV7-9 TRBD1 CASSLPGGYGYTF TGTGCCAGCAGCTTACCAGGGGGCTATGGCTACACCTTC
TRBJ2-2 . 13 TRBV29-1 . CSVEGTNTGELFF TGCAGCGTGGAGGGGACGAACACCGGGGAGCTGTTTTTT
TRBJ1-6 . 13 TRBV11-3 . CASSLAGTSPLHF TGTGCCAGCAGCTTAGCGGGGACTTCACCCCTCCACTTT
TRBJ1-5 few 15 TRBV2 . CASSDRDGIDQPQHF TGTGCCAGCAGTGACCGTGACGGAATTGATCAGCCCCAGCATTTT
TRBJ1-2 . 17 TRBV27 . CASSPRTYKSVDYGYTF TGTGCCAGCAGTCCCCGGACATATAAATCGGTCGACTATGGCTACACCTTC
TRBJ2-1 . 17 TRBV18 TRBD2 CASSPLIAGATYNEQFF TGTGCCAGCTCACCACTAATAGCGGGGGCAACCTACAATGAGCAGTTCTTC
TRBJ1-2 . 15 TRBV5-1 TRBD1 CASSPGISQGGGYTF TGCGCCAGCAGCCCCGGAATTTCACAGGGGGGAGGCTACACCTTC
TRBJ1-5 . 14 TRBV10-3 . CAISEQGLGQPQHF TGTGCCATCAGTGAACAAGGACTCGGTCAGCCCCAGCATTTT
TRBJ1-2 once 12 TRBV5-5 . CASSFFDGYYTF TGTGCCAGCAGCTTCTTCGACGGCTACTACACCTTC
TRBJ1-1 . 13 TRBV12-3/TRBV12-4 . CASSLTEGTEAFF TGTGCCAGCAGTTTAACCGAGGGGACTGAAGCTTTCTTT
TRBJ2-7 . 12 TRBV9 . CASSATGYEQYF TGTGCCAGCAGCGCAACAGGTTACGAGCAGTACTTC
TRBJ2-1 . 12 TRBV4-1 TRBD2 CASGLAGDEQFF TGCGCCAGCGGACTAGCGGGGGATGAGCAGTTCTTC
TRBJ2-7 . 14 TRBV6-5 . CASSYSGRRGEQYF TGTGCCAGCAGTTACTCCGGTCGGAGGGGCGAGCAGTACTTC